The clone carrying this T cell receptor beta chain was counted a few times. A much larger clone is a single base away; this may be a read error. The data belong to a study of low-dose radiotherapy and immunotherapy resistance in tumors. Overall study: Doses of 0.5 Gy per fraction every 2 weeks, totaling 6.5 Gy, went to Cohort 1. Cohort 2, a group dosed every two weeks at 1 Gy per fraction, received 13 Gy in total over 26 weeks.

Noted time point: before trial treatment. As their treatment, donors received nivolumab, ipilimumab, aspirin, low-dose cyclophosphamide and low-dose radiotherapy. CDR1 and CDR2 (germline): MNHNS, SASEGT. The CDR3 has 11 residues. V dropped 9 bases and J dropped 10 bases, with 13 bases sitting between them. Priming of first-strand cDNA relied on TRAV- and TRBV-specific primers (covering alpha and beta chains). TCR amplification involved 20 to 25 PCR cycles with a constant-region primer and V-primer adapter. TCRdb reprocessed the reads via MiXCR and lists one record per CDR3 protein. This sample has tens of thousands of distinct CDR3 sequences, with more than 7.5% found just once.

This specimen was PBMCs, taken before treatment. This clonotype was sampled from a male donor with prostate cancer. The chain couples TRBV6-1 to TRBJ2-1; weak D call: TRBD1 (5 bases). The CDR3 region has the DNA TGTGCCAGAAGTTACAGGCAGGAGCAGTTCTTC. Protein: CARSYRQEQFF.